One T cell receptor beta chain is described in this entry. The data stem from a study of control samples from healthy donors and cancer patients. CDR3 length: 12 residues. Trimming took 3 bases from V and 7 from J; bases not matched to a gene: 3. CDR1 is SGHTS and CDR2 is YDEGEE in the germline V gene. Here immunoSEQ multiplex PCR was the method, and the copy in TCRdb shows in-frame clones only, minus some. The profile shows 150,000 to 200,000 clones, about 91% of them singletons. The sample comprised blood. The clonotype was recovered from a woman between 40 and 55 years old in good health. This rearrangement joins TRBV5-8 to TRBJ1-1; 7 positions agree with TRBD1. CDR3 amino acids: CASSYWDSEAFF. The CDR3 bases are TGTGCCAGCAGCTATTGGGACAGTGAAGCTTTCTTT.